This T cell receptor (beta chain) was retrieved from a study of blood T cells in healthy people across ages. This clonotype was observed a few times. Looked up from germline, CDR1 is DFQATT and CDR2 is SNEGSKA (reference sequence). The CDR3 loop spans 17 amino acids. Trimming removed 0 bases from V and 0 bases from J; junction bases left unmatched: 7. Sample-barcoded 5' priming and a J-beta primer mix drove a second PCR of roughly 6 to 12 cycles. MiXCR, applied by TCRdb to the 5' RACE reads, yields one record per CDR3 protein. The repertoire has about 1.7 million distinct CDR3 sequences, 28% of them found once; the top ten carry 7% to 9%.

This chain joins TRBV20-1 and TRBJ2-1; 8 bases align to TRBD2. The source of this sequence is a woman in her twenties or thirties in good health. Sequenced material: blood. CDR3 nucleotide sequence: TGCAGTGCTAGAGATCACGGGGGACTAGGCTCCTACAATGAGCAGTTCTTC. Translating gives CSARDHGGLGSYNEQFF.